This note documents a single T cell receptor (beta chain) sequence. Its target is not known. An end of the junction does not agree with germline; a read error may underlie this. The sample belongs to a study of blood T cells in healthy people across ages. Findings of the study overall: Across the age range, TCR beta diversity per million T cells fell in a roughly linear way.

This CDR3 has 15 residues. Combining a sample-barcoded 5' primer with a J-beta primer mix, a second PCR ran for roughly 6 to 12 cycles. One entry per CDR3 protein results from TCRdb running MiXCR on the 5' RACE reads. The data show around 900,000 distinct CDR3 sequences, 29% seen once. The authors isolated at least 6.5 million PBMCs per sample. Sequencing was performed on blood. The TCR comes from a woman of 80 years or more in good health. The J gene is TRBJ2-3, the V gene TRBV12-3 or TRBV12-4; D call uncertain. The CDR3 here is CASSFGRVRADMQYF. CDR3 sequence (DNA): TGTGCCAGCAGTTTCGGCAGAGTGAGAGCAGATATGCAGTATTTT.